The 28 T cell receptor beta chains below all came from one sample that was sequenced in a study of response to subunit inactivated influenza vaccine. TCRdb reprocessed the RT-PCR reads via MiXCR and lists one record per CDR3 protein. The data contain roughly 710,000 distinct CDR3 sequences, approximately 15% of them singletons. This specimen was PBMCs from blood, taken around two weeks before vaccination. The receptors here all came from a man aged 45-65 years who received an inactivated influenza vaccine.

In its sample, this clonotype was seen many times. The rearrangement uses TRBV7-2 and TRBJ2-3, with D hard to call. Germline loops: CDR1 SGHTA, CDR2 FQGNSA. The CDR3 has 15 residues. Trimming pared 2 bases from V and 1 base from J, leaving 10 bases between. The CDR3 reads CASSLISGRTDTQYF. DNA of the CDR3: TGTGCCAGCAGCTTAATCTCCGGACGCACAGATACGCAGTATTTT.

This clonotype was recorded a few times. The rearrangement joins TRBV20-1 to TRBJ2-7; 10 nucleotides align to TRBD1. The V gene's germline CDR1 is DFQATT and CDR2 SNEGSKA (reference sequence). This CDR3 is 13 amino acids long. J lost 3 bases, V lost 6 bases, and 5 bases had no gene match. The CDR3 region has the DNA TGCAGTGCCACGGGACAGGGGTACTACGAGCAGTACTTC. Its protein is CSATGQGYYEQYF.

This clonotype was observed many times. The rearrangement joins TRBV4-1 to TRBJ2-7, with 8 bases matching TRBD2. With 4 bases clipped from V and 0 bases from J, the junction kept 5 bases outside the gene matches. Germline CDR1 and CDR2: MGHRA and YSYEKL. This CDR3 has 15 residues. The CDR3 nucleotides read TGCGCCAGCAGCCTAAGCGGGGGTCCCTCCTACGAGCAGTACTTC. The encoded protein is CASSLSGGPSYEQYF.

This chain uses TRBV5-1 with TRBJ2-3; D unresolved. V dropped 5 bases and J dropped 1 base, with 14 bases sitting between them. CDR1 is SGHRS and CDR2 is YFSETQ in the germline V gene. CDR3 size: 15 residues. CDR3 bases: TGCGCCAGCAGTTCACCCCCCTGGGGCACAGATACGCAGTATTTT. It encodes CASSSPPWGTDTQYF.

The chain employs TRBV15 and TRBJ2-3; the D call may be TRBD1 or TRBD2 (6 bases each). This CDR3 spans 16 amino acids. The germline V gene has CDR1 LNHNV and CDR2 YYDKDF (reference sequence). Trimming shortened V by 1 base and J by 6 bases, and 17 bases separated the two germline ends. The CDR3 is CATSRAGSWGADTQYF. The DNA for the CDR3 is TGTGCCACCAGCAGAGCTGGGAGTTGGGGGGCCGATACGCAGTATTTT.

The table lists this clonotype with a few counts. The CDR3 sequence: CASSWGQGVGELFF. CDR3 coding DNA: TGTGCCAGCAGCTGGGGACAGGGCGTCGGGGAGCTGTTTTTT. V gene TRBV7-9 combines with J gene TRBJ2-2; 9 bases fit TRBD1. CDR3 length equals 14 residues. The junction had 4 bases not matched to a gene; V was cut back by 4 bases and J by 7 bases. Germline V lookup: CDR1 SEHNR, CDR2 FQNEAQ (reference sequence).

The chain links TRBV10-3 to TRBJ1-1; no clear D. The CDR3 is 16 residues long. Deletions cut 3 bases from V and 3 bases from J, with 17 bases between. Looked up from germline, CDR1 is ENHRY and CDR2 is SYGVKD. The CDR3 reads CAISDLSIPPDTEAFF. The CDR3 DNA is TGTGCCATCAGTGACCTCTCGATACCACCGGACACTGAAGCTTTCTTT.

This clonotype was detected only a few times. The chain has TRBV24-1 and TRBJ2-2; 7 bases match TRBD1. Looked up from germline, CDR1 is KGHDR and CDR2 is SFDVKD. CDR3 length equals 16 residues. The junction had 7 bases not matched to a gene; V was cut back by 4 bases and J by 3 bases. This CDR3 is CATSDPGTDYTGELFF. For the CDR3, the DNA is TGTGCCACCAGTGACCCCGGGACAGATTACACCGGGGAGCTGTTTTTT.

The V gene is TRBV12-3 or TRBV12-4, the J gene TRBJ1-4; D is uncertain. Trimming removed 0 bases from V and 6 bases from J, with 8 bases in between. The CDR3 length is 14 residues. The CDR3 reads CASSLAGLDEKLFF. The CDR3 DNA sequence: TGTGCCAGCAGTTTAGCAGGGTTGGATGAAAAACTGTTTTTT.

This clonotype has a handful of counts. This chain joins TRBV28 and TRBJ2-2, with D tentatively TRBD2 (5 bases). V lost 1 base and J lost 8, with 11 bases in between. The V gene's germline CDR1 is MDHEN and CDR2 SYDVKM. There are 14 residues in the CDR3. In DNA, the CDR3 is TGTGCCAGCAGTTTATTGCCCGGGAAGGGGGAGCTGTTTTTT. As protein: CASSLLPGKGELFF.

The chain carries TRBV2 and TRBJ1-1; D is unresolved. CDR1 is SNHLY and CDR2 is FYNNEI in the germline V gene. V shed 7 bases and J shed 2 bases, with 11 bases lying between them. This CDR3 comprises 13 residues. The CDR3 sequence: CASIREINTEAFF. As DNA, the CDR3 is TGTGCCAGCATTAGGGAGATTAACACTGAAGCTTTCTTT. Drawing the rest from reference TRBV2 and TRBJ1-1, the complete variable domain is EPEVTQTPSHQVTQMGQEVILRCVPISNHLYFYWYRQILGQKVEFLVSFYNNEISEKSEIFDDQFSVERPDGSNFTLKIRSTKLEDSAMYFCASIREINTEAFFGQGTRLTVV.

J is TRBJ2-3 and V is TRBV5-1; 10 bases align to TRBD2. The ends lost 0 bases at V and 6 bases at J; junction bases unmatched: 7. CDR1 SGHRS and CDR2 YFSETQ come from the germline V gene. The CDR3 has 16 amino acids. The CDR3 sequence is CASSLADNSGGDTQYF. DNA for the CDR3: TGCGCCAGCAGCTTGGCCGATAATAGCGGGGGGGATACGCAGTATTTT.

This clonotype has a handful of counts. The rearrangement joins TRBV29-1 to TRBJ2-1; tentative D call: TRBD1 (5 bases). In germline, CDR1 is SQVTM, CDR2 ANQGSEA. Trimming removed 7 bases at V and 7 bases at J, with 14 bases between. The CDR3 loop spans 12 amino acids. This CDR3 is CSGGIGPNEQFF. CDR3 in DNA: TGCAGCGGGGGCATCGGGCCTAATGAGCAGTTCTTC.

This clonotype has more than one count but fewer than ten. The rearrangement uses TRBV4-2 and TRBJ2-7; the match to TRBD2 covers 8 bases. Germline values: CDR1 LGHNA, CDR2 YNFKEQ. The CDR3 is 14 residues long. V lost 0 bases, J lost 12 bases, and 10 bases stayed unmatched. DNA of the CDR3: TGTGCCAGCAGCCAAGACTTCGGGAGGGATAGGGGGTACTTC. Protein: CASSQDFGRDRGYF.

This chain uses TRBV7-9 with TRBJ1-2; tentative D call: TRBD1 (5 bases). The CDR3 has 14 amino acids. The germline CDR1 and CDR2 sequences are SEHNR and FQNEAQ (reference sequence). Trimming shortened V by 6 bases and J by 8 bases, and 19 bases separated the two germline ends. CDR3 in amino acids: CASSMTGQSGGYTF. The CDR3 DNA reads TGTGCCAGCAGTATGACCGGGCAATCAGGGGGCTACACCTTC.

There are many counts of this clonotype. The J gene is TRBJ2-3, the V gene TRBV6-1; D ambiguous. Germline CDR1 is MNHNS and CDR2 is SASEGT. V was pared by 7 bases and J by 2 bases, with 25 bases between. There are 18 residues in the CDR3. The CDR3 nucleotides read TGTGCCAGCACCCAATCACAGTACTCTACAACTTTCACAGATACGCAGTATTTT. It is translated as CASTQSQYSTTFTDTQYF.

The chain is built from TRBV9 and TRBJ2-1; the D call may be TRBD1 or TRBD2 (5 bases each). V lost 3 bases, J lost 6 bases, and 16 bases lay in between. Germline V gives CDR1 SGDLS, CDR2 YYNGEE. This CDR3 has 15 residues. Here the CDR3 reads CASSATPGRINEQFF. The DNA of the CDR3 is TGTGCCAGCAGCGCTACCCCGGGGCGGATCAATGAGCAGTTCTTC.

This chain joins TRBV2 and TRBJ2-1; 12 nucleotides agree with TRBD2. J lost 6 bases, V lost 7 bases, and 4 bases had no gene match. CDR3 length: 14 residues. Germline V gene lookup returns CDR1 SNHLY and CDR2 FYNNEI. CDR3 coding DNA: TGTGCCAGCATCGGACTAGCGGGGAGCAATGAGCAGTTCTTC. Its protein product is CASIGLAGSNEQFF.

The sample holds a few counts of this clonotype. The chain recombines TRBV4-3 with TRBJ1-5; the D gene is possibly TRBD1 (6 bases). Germline assignment: CDR1 LGHNA and CDR2 YSLEER. This CDR3 has 17 amino acids. V lost 1 base and J lost 0, with 13 bases in between. This chain's CDR3 is CASSQAPAGDSNQPQHF. The CDR3 nucleotides read TGCGCCAGCAGCCAAGCGCCGGCAGGGGATAGCAATCAGCCCCAGCATTTT.

This clonotype was seen a handful of times. J is TRBJ2-3 and V is TRBV4-3, with D possibly TRBD1 on 6 matching bases. V was cut by 3 bases and J by 8 bases, with 12 bases left in between. CDR3 length: 13 residues. Looked up from germline, CDR1 is LGHNA and CDR2 is YSLEER. The CDR3 DNA reads TGCGCCAGCAGCCAGAACCAGGGGAGTACGCAGTATTTT. It yields the protein CASSQNQGSTQYF.

This clonotype was recorded once. V and J are TRBV15 and TRBJ2-1, with TRBD2 matching 7 bases. Trimming cost V 0 bases and J 4 bases; bases outside gene matches: 3. This CDR3 is 15 amino acids long. Germline CDR1 and CDR2: LNHNV and YYDKDF (reference sequence). CDR3 region: CATSREAGKYNEQFF. CDR3 in DNA: TGTGCCACCAGCAGAGAAGCGGGAAAGTACAATGAGCAGTTCTTC.

The CDR3 region has the DNA TGTGCCAGCAGCCGCGACCCTGGGGGGGCCAACGTCCTGACTTTC. It translates to CASSRDPGGANVLTF. This chain links TRBV5-6 with TRBJ2-6; no definite D call. CDR3 size: 15 residues. The ends were cut back, 4 bases at V and 4 bases at J, with 12 bases in the middle. Germline V gene lookup returns CDR1 SGHDT and CDR2 YYEEEE.

The rearrangement uses TRBV10-3 and TRBJ2-1; TRBD2 aligns across 14 bases. There are 15 residues in the CDR3. Germline trimming cut 3 bases from V and 7 bases from J; bases unmatched to any gene: 2. CDR1 is ENHRY, CDR2 SYGVKD, per germline. CDR3 DNA: TGTGCCATCAGTGAAGGGACTAGCGGGAGAAATGAGCAGTTCTTC. The encoded protein is CAISEGTSGRNEQFF.

As DNA, the CDR3 is TGTGCCAGCAGCCCCCTTAACAATGAGCAGTTCTTC. It codes for CASSPLNNEQFF. The chain couples TRBV7-6 to TRBJ2-1; no firm D call. With 5 bases removed from V and 5 bases from J, the gap between germline ends came to 7 bases. CDR3 length equals 12 residues. The germline V gene encodes CDR1 SGHVS and CDR2 FNYEAQ.

This clonotype was seen a single time. This rearrangement joins TRBV7-6 to TRBJ2-7; the D gene is possibly TRBD1 (6 bases). V dropped 1 base and J dropped 5 bases, with 21 bases sitting between them. The CDR3 extends over 17 amino acids. CDR1 is SGHVS and CDR2 is FNYEAQ in the germline V gene. The CDR3 DNA reads TGTGCCAGCAGCTTAGTTGTAGCAGGGGCCTACGGGGACGAGCAGTACTTC. This sequence encodes CASSLVVAGAYGDEQYF.

The chain combines TRBV4-2 with TRBJ2-7; TRBD2 agrees at 12 bases. The V and J ends lost 2 bases and 4 bases, in that order; junction bases with no gene match: 6. The CDR3 loop spans 16 amino acids. CDR1 and CDR2 (germline): LGHNA, YNFKEQ. In nucleotides, the CDR3 is TGTGCCAGCAGCCAAACGGAGACTAGCGGGAGTTACGAGCAGTACTTC. Amino acid sequence: CASSQTETSGSYEQYF.

CDR3 amino acids: CASSQSGNIQYF. The CDR3 region has the DNA TGTGCCAGCAGCCAAAGCGGAAACATTCAGTACTTC. The chain carries TRBV3-1 and TRBJ2-4, with a tentative D call TRBD2 (5 bases). This CDR3 has 12 residues. Trimming left V 2 bases short and J 6 bases short, with 5 bases between. CDR1 LGHDT and CDR2 YNNKEL come from the germline V gene (reference sequence).

This clonotype was seen a handful of times. The chain links TRBV28 to TRBJ2-7; D is ambiguous. Germline assignment: CDR1 MDHEN and CDR2 SYDVKM. The CDR3 sequence is 13 residues long. Trimming cost V 4 bases and J 6 bases, with 13 bases left between them. The CDR3 bases are TGTGCCAGCAGTTATTACCGAGCTGGCGAGCAGTACTTC. This codes for CASSYYRAGEQYF.